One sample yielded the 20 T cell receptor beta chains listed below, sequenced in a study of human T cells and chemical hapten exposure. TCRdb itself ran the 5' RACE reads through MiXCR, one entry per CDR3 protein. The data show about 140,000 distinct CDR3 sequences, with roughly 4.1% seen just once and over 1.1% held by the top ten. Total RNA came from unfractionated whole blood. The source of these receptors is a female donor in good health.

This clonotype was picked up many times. The CDR3 protein is CSVEGLGSTDTQYF. The DNA for the CDR3 is TGCAGCGTTGAAGGGTTGGGGTCCACAGATACGCAGTATTTT. This chain connects TRBV29-1 to TRBJ2-3; D not certain. The V gene's germline CDR1 is SQVTM and CDR2 ANQGSEA. This CDR3 has 14 residues. Trimming took off 1 base at V and 2 bases at J, with 10 bases between the two ends.

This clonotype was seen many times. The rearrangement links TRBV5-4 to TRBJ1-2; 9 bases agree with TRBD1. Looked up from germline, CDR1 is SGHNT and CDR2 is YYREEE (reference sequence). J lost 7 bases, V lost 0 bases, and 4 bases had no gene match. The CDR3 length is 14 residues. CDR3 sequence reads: CASSLEDRGFGYTF. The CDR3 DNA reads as TGTGCCAGCAGCTTGGAGGACAGGGGATTTGGCTACACCTTC.

The CDR3 DNA is TGTGCCAGCAGTTACTCGATCCGGCAGGGATCACCCCTCCACTTT. Its protein is CASSYSIRQGSPLHF. The chain combines TRBV6-6 with TRBJ1-6; perhaps TRBD1 as D (5 bases). Trimming removed 0 bases from V and 10 bases from J, with 13 bases in between. Germline V gene sequence: CDR1 MNHNY, CDR2 SVGAGI (reference sequence). The CDR3 covers 15 residues.

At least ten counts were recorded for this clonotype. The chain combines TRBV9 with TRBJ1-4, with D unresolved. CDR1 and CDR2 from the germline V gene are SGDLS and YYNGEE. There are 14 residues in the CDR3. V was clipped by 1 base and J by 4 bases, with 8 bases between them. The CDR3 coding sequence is TGTGCCAGCAGCGTAAAGTGGGGTAATGAAAAACTGTTTTTT. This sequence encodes CASSVKWGNEKLFF.

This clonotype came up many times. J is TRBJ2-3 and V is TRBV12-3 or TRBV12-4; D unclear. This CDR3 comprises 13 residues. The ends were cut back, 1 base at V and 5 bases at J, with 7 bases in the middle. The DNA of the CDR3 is TGTGCCAGCAGTTTAGACTATGGAGATACGCAGTATTTT. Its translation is CASSLDYGDTQYF.

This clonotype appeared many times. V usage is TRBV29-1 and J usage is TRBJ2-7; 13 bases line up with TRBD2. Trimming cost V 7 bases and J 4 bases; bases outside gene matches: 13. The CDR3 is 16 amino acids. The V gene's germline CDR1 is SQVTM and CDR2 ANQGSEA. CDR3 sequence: CSGVPGLAGSLYEQYF. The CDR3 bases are TGCAGCGGGGTCCCGGGACTAGCGGGGAGCTTATACGAGCAGTACTTC.

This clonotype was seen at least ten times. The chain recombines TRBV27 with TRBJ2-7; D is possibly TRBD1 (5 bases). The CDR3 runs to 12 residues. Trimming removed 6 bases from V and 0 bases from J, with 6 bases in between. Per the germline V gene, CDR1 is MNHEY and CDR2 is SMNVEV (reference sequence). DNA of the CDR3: TGTGCCAGCAGGGGGCTCTCCTACGAGCAGTACTTC. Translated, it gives CASRGLSYEQYF.

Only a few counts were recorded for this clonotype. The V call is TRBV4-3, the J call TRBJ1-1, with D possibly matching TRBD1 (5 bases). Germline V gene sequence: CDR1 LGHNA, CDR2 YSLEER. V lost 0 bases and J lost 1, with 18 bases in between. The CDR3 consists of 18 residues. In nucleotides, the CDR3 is TGCGCCAGCAGCCAAGATTTGAGGAGGGGTGGACCGAACACTGAAGCTTTCTTT. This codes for CASSQDLRRGGPNTEAFF.

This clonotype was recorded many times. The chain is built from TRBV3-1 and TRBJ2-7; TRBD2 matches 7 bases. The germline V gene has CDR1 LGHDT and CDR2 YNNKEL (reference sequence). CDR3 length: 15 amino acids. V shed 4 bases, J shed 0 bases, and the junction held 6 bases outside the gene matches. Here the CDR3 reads CASSPSGAPSYEQYF. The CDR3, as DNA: TGTGCCAGCAGCCCGAGCGGGGCCCCCTCCTACGAGCAGTACTTC.

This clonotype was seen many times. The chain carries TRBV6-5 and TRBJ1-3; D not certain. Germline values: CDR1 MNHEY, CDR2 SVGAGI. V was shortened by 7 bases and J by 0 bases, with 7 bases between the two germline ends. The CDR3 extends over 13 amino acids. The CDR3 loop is CASKANSGNTIYF. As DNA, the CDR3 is TGTGCCAGCAAGGCGAACTCTGGAAACACCATATATTTT.

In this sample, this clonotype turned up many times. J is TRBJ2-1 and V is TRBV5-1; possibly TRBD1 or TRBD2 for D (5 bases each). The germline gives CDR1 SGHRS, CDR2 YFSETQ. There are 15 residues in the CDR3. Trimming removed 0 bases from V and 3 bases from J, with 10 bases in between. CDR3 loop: CASSLGGYVYNEQFF. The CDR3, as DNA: TGCGCCAGCAGCTTGGGGGGGTATGTCTACAATGAGCAGTTCTTC. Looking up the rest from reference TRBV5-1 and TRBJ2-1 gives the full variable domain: KAGVTQTPRYLIKTRGQQVTLSCSPISGHRSVSWYQQTPGQGLQFLFEYFSETQRNKGNFPGRFSGRQFSNSRSEMNVSTLELGDSALYLCASSLGGYVYNEQFFGPGTRLTVL.

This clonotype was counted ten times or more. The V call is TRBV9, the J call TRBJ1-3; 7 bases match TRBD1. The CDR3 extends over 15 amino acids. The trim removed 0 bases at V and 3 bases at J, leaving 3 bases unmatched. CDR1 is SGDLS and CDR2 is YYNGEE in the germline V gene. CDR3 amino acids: CASSVGQGVGNTIYF. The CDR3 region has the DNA TGTGCCAGCAGCGTAGGTCAGGGGGTTGGAAACACCATATATTTT. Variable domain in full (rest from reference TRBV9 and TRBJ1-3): DSGVTQTPKHLITATGQRVTLRCSPRSGDLSVYWYQQSLDQGLQFLIQYYNGEERAKGNILERFSAQQFPDLHSELNLSSLELGDSALYFCASSVGQGVGNTIYFGEGSWLTVV.

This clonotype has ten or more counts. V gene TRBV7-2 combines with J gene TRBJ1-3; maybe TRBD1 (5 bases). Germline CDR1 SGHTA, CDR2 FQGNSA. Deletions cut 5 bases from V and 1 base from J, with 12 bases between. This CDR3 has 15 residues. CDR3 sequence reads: CASSPVRGSGNTIYF. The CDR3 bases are TGTGCCAGCAGCCCGGTGAGGGGTTCTGGAAACACCATATATTTT. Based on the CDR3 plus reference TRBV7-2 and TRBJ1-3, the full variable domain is GAGVSQSPSNKVTEKGKDVELRCDPISGHTALYWYRQSLGQGLEFLIYFQGNSAPDKSGLPSDRFSAERTGGSVSTLTIQRTQQEDSAVYLCASSPVRGSGNTIYFGEGSWLTVV.

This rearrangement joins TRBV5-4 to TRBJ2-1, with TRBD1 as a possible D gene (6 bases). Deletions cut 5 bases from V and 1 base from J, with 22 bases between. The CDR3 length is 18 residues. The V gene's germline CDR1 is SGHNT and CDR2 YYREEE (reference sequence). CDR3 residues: CASRAPLGGDASYNEQFF. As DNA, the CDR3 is TGTGCCAGCAGGGCCCCTCTTGGGGGCGACGCTTCCTACAATGAGCAGTTCTTC.

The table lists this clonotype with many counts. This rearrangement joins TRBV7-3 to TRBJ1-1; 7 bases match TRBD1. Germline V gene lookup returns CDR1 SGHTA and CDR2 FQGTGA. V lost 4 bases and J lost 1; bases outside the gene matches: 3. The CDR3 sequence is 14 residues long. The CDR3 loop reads CASSSGGGNTEAFF. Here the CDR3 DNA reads TGTGCCAGCAGCTCAGGGGGGGGGAACACTGAAGCTTTCTTT.

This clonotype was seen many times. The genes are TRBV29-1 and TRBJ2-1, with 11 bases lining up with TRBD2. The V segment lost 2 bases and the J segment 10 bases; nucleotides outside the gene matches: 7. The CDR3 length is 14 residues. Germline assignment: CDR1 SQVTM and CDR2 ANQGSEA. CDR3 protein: CSVEKLAGGLEQFF. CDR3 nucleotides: TGCAGCGTTGAAAAGCTAGCGGGGGGTTTGGAGCAGTTCTTC.

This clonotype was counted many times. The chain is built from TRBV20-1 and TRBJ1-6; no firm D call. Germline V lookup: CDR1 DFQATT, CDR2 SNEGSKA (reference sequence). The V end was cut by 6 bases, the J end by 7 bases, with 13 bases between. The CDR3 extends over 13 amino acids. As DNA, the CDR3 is TGCAGTGCAGGGCGGGAAGCAAATTCACCCCTCCACTTT. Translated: CSAGREANSPLHF.

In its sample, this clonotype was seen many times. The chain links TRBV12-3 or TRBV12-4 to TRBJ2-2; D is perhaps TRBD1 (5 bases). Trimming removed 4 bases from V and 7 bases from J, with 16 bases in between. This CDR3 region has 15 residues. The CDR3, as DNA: TGTGCCAGCAGTTATAGGGGATCCCGAGGCGGGGAGCTGTTTTTT. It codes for CASSYRGSRGGELFF.

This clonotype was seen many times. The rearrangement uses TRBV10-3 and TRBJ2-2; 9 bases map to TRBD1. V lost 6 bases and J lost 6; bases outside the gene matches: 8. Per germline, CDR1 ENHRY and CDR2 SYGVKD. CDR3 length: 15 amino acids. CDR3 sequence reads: CAISRTGEVSGELFF. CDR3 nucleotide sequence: TGTGCCATCAGCCGGACAGGGGAGGTCTCCGGGGAGCTGTTTTTT.

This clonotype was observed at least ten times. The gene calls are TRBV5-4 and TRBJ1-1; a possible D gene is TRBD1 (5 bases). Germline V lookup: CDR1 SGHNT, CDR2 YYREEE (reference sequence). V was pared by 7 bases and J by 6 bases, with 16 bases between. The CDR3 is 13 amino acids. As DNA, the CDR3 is TGTGCCAGCCGGGGACTGGGGGTTTCTGAAGCTTTCTTT. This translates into CASRGLGVSEAFF.